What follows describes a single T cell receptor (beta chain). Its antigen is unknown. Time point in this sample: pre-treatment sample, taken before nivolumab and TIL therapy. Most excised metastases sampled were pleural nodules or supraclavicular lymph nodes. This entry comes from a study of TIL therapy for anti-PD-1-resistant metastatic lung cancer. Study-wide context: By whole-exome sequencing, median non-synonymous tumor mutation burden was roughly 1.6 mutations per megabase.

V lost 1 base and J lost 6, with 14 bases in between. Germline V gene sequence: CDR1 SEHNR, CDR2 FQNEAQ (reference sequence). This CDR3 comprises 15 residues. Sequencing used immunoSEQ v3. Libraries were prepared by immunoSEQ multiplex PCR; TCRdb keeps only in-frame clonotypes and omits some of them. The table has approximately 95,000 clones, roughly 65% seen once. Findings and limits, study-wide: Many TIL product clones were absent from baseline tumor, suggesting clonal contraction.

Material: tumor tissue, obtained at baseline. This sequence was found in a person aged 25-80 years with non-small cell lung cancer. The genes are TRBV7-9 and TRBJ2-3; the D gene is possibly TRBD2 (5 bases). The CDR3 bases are TGTGCCAGCAGCTTAGGCCAGCGGACCTGGGATACGCAGTATTTT. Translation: CASSLGQRTWDTQYF.